This is a list of T cell receptor beta chains from one sample in a study of T cell repertoires in aging, cancer and after chemotherapy. TCRdb ran MiXCR on the multiplex PCR reads and lists one entry per CDR3 protein. The sample has 6,000 or so distinct CDR3 sequences; approximately 35% are singletons. The sequenced material came from blood. These receptors all stem from a human donor in good health. Each CDR3 is given with its conserved first and last residue. A D gene is named only where the DNA matches it firmly. Size values are once, few and many counts, or a class for expanded clones, and some rows have none.

TRBV27	TRBD2	.	TRBJ2-1	CASSLNSLAGVAREQFF	TGTGCCAGCAGTTTAAATAGTCTAGCGGGAGTAGCCCGGGAGCAGTTCTTC
TRBV19	.	few	TRBJ1-1	CASSIDIRAGRTNTEAFF	TGTGCCAGTAGTATAGATATAAGGGCAGGGCGAACGAACACTGAAGCTTTCTTT
TRBV12-3/TRBV12-4	.	.	TRBJ2-1	CASSLRQGKGNEQFF	TGTGCCAGCAGTTTAAGGCAGGGAAAAGGCAATGAGCAGTTCTTC
TRBV18	.	once	TRBJ2-7	CASSAQDSSYEQYF	TGTGCCAGCTCAGCCCAGGATAGCTCCTACGAGCAGTACTTC
TRBV12-3/TRBV12-4	.	.	TRBJ2-3	CASSFLKGTQDTQYF	TGTGCCAGCAGTTTCTTAAAGGGTACACAAGATACGCAGTATTTT
TRBV6-2/TRBV6-3	.	.	TRBJ2-1	CASSSTGGLASEQFF	TGTGCCAGCAGTTCAACCGGGGGACTTGCTAGTGAGCAGTTCTTC
TRBV11-3	.	.	TRBJ2-5	CASSLYSGQETQYF	TGTGCCAGCAGCTTATATAGCGGCCAAGAGACCCAGTACTTC
TRBV5-6	.	.	TRBJ1-2	CASSPRSSGGYTF	TGTGCCAGCAGCCCGAGGAGTAGCGGTGGCTACACCTTC
TRBV7-2	TRBD2	few	TRBJ2-7	CASSLDSGNWYEQYF	TGTGCCAGCAGCTTAGACAGCGGGAATTGGTACGAGCAGTACTTC
TRBV6-2/TRBV6-3	.	.	TRBJ2-7	CASSYSGAGYEQYF	TGTGCCAGCAGTTACTCGGGGGCAGGCTACGAGCAGTACTTC
TRBV19	.	medium-sized	TRBJ2-2	CASTPYGANTGELFF	TGTGCCAGTACCCCTTACGGCGCGAACACCGGGGAGCTGTTTTTT
TRBV7-6	.	.	TRBJ2-3	CASSQANRPDTQYF	TGTGCCAGCAGTCAAGCCAATAGGCCAGATACGCAGTATTTT
TRBV18	TRBD1	.	TRBJ2-2	CASSPGQGATGELFF	TGTGCCAGCTCACCAGGGCAGGGGGCGACCGGGGAGCTGTTTTTT